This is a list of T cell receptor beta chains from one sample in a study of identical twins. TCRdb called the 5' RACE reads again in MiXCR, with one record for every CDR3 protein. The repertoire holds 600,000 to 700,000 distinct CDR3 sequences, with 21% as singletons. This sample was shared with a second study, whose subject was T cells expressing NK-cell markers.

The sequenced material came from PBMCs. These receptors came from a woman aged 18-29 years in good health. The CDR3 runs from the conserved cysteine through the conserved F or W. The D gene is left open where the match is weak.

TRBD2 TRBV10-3 CAISGGLAGQETQYF
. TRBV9 CASSEQGPYNEQFF
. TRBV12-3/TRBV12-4 CASSPRGTINYNEQFF
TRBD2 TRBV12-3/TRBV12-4 CASHAPQGAGHLYF
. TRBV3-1 CASSHGSGGYEQYF
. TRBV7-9 CASSWPYSTDTQYF
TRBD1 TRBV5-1 CASSRSSGQLYEQYF
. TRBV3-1 CASSQVPAVENTEAFF
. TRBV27 CASSFVLAETQYF
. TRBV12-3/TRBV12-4 CANADSNSNYGYTF
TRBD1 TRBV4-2 CASSQGDSINTEAFF
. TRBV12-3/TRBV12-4 CASSRSAGGDYGYTF
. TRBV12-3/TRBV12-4 CASSFGANYGYTF
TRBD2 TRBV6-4 CASSESGGGNEQFF
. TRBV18 CASSPRGLDTTTTGELFF
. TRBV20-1 CSATSGLDTQYF
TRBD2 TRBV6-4 CASSAQSGGRDEQFF
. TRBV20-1 CSARRTNTDTQYF
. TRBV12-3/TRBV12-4 CASSIPMPYRDTQYF
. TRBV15 CATSRDLLGEQYF
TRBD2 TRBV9 CASSGSTSGYTGELFF
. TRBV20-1 CSARDNGRGYEQYF
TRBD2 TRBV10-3 CATHRGLDGTQYF
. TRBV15 CATSRVRRWNNEQFF
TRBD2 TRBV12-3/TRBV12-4 CASSPTGLAGRIEQFF
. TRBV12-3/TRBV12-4 CASSATRGLYEQYF
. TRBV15 CATSSQGAQSTQYF
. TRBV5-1 CASSVNQGMGEAFF
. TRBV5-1 CASRAATEAFF
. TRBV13 CASSSAVAGQRYNEQFF
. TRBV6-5 CASSTPLAAGEGGEQFF
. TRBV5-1 CASSLAGPGTDTQYF
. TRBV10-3 CAISESATGELFF
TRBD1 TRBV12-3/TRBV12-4 CASRPWGQGASYTEQFF
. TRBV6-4 CASSLTGITDTQYF
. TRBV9 CASSVGFSQEQFF
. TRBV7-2 CASSYHRSTGELFF
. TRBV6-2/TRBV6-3 CASRRVKGDTQYF
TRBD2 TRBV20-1 CSAGSGGLKETQYF
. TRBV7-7 CASSSTESTDTQYF
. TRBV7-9 CASSLRRLGYNEQFF
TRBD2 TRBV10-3 CAIMVSSGAYNEQFF
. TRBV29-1 CSVEYGGGRSNYGYTF
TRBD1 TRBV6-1 CASAWQGESPLHF
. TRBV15 CATSRKAPGLTKNIQYF
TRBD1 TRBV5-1 CACSSDRNYGYTF
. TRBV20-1 CSARRPGVRTEAFF
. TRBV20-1 CSAPTKGEQFF
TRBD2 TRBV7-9 CASSLVAGDEQFF
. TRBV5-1 CASSLQVPRNEQFF